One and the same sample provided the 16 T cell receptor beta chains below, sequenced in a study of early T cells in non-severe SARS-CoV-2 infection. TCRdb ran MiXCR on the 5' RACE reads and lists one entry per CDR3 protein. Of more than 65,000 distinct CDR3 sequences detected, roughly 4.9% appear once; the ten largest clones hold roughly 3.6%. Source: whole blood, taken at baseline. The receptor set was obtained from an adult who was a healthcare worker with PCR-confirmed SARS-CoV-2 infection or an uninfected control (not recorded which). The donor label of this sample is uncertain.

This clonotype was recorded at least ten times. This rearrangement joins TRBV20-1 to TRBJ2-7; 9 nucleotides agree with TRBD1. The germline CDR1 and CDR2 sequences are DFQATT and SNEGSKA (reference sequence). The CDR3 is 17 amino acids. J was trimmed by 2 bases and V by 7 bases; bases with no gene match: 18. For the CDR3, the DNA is TGCAGTGGCCCGGGGGACAGAACAGGGGGCACCCCCTACGAGCAGTACTTC. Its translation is CSGPGDRTGGTPYEQYF.

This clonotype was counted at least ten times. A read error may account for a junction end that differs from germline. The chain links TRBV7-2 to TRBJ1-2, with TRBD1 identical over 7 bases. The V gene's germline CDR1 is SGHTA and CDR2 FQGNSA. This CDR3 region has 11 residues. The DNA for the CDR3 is TGTGCCAGCAGCCAGGGACAGACCCTAGCCTTC. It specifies CASSQGQTLAF.

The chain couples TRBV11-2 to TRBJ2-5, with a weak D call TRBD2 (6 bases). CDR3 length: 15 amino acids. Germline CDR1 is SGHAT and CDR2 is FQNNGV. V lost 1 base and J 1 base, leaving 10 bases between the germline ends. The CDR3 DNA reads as TGTGCCAGCAGCTTAGGGCGGGGATCCCAAGAGACCCAGTACTTC. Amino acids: CASSLGRGSQETQYF.

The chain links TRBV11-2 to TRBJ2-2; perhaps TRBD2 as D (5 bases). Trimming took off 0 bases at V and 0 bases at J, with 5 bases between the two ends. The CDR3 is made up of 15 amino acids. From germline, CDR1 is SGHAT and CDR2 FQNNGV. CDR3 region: CASSLELANTGELFF. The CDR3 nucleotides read TGTGCCAGCAGCTTAGAACTAGCGAACACCGGGGAGCTGTTTTTT.

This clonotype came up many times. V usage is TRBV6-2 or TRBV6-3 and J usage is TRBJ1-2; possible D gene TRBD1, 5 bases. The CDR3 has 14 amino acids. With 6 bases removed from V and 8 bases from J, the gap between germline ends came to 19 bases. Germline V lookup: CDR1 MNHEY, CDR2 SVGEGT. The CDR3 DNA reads TGTGCCAGCAGCTATGGACACCAGCCGAGAGGCTACACCTTC. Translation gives CASSYGHQPRGYTF.

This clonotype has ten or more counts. CDR3 DNA sequence: TGTGCCAGCTCACCACTGGACAGCTCTGGAAACACCATATATTTT. This encodes CASSPLDSSGNTIYF. This sequence joins TRBV18 and TRBJ1-3, with D possibly being TRBD1 (6 bases). Trimming took 1 base from V and 0 from J, leaving 7 bases between them. This CDR3 region has 15 residues. In germline, CDR1 is KGHSH, CDR2 LQKENI. Full variable domain (rest looked up from reference TRBV18 and TRBJ1-3): NAGVMQNPRHLVRRRGQEARLRCSPMKGHSHVYWYRQLPEEGLKFMVYLQKENIIDESGMPKERFSAEFPKEGPSILRIQQVVRGDSAAYFCASSPLDSSGNTIYFGEGSWLTVV.

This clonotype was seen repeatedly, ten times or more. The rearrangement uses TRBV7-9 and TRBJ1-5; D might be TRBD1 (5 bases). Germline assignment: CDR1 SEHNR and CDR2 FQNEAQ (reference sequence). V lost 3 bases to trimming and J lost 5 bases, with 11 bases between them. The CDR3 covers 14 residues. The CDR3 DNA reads TGTGCCAGCAGCTTCAGGGAATGGGATCAGCCCCAGCATTTT. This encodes CASSFREWDQPQHF.

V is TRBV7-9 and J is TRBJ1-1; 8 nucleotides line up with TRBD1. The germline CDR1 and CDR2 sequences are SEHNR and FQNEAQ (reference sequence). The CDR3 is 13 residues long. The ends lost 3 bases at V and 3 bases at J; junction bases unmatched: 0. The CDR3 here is CASSLTGDTEAFF. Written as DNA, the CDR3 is TGTGCCAGCAGCTTGACAGGGGACACTGAAGCTTTCTTT.

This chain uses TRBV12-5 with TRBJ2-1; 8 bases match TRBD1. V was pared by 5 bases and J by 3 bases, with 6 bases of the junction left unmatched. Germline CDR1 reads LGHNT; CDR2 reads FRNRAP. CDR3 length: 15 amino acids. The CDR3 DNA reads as TGTGCTAGTGGTATACGACAGGGGATCTACAATGAGCAGTTCTTC. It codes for CASGIRQGIYNEQFF.

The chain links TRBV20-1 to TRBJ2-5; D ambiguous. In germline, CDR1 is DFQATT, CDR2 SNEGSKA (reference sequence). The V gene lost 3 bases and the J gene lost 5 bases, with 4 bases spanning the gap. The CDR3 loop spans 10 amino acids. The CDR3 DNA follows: TGCAGTGCTAGGCGGGAGACCCAGTACTTC. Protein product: CSARRETQYF.

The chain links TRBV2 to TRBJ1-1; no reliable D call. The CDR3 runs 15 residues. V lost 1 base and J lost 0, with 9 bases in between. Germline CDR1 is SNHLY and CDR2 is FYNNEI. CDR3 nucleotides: TGTGCCAGCAGTGAAGATATGGGCATGAACACTGAAGCTTTCTTT. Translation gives CASSEDMGMNTEAFF.

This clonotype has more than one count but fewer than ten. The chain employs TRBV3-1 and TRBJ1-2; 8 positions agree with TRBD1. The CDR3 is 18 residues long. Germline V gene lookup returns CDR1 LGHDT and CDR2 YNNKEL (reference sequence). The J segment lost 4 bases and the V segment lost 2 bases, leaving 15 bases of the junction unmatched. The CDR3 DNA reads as TGTGCCAGCAGCCAAAAAAGTCGACAGGGGATCTTTGTCTATGGCTACACCTTC. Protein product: CASSQKSRQGIFVYGYTF.

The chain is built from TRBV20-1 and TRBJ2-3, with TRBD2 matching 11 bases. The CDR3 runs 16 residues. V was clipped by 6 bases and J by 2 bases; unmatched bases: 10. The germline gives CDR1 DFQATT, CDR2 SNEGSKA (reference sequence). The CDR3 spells CSAERVAGGNTDTQYF. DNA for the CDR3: TGCAGTGCCGAAAGAGTAGCGGGGGGGAACACAGATACGCAGTATTTT.

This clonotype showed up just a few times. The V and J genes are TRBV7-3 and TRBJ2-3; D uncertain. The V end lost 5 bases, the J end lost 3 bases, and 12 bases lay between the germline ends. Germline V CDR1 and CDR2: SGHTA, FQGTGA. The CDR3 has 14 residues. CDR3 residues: CASSLVGMTDTQYF. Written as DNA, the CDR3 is TGTGCCAGCAGCCTTGTGGGGATGACAGATACGCAGTATTTT.

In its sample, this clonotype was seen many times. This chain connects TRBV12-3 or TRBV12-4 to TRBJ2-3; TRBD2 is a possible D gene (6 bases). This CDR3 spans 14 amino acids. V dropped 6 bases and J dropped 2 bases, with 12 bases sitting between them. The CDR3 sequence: CASRSTGVTDTQYF. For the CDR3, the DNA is TGTGCCAGCAGATCTACGGGAGTCACAGATACGCAGTATTTT.

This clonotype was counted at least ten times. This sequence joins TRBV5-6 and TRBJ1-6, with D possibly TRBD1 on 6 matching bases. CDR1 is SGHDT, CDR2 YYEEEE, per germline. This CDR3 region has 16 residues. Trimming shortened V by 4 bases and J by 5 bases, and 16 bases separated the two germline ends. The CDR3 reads CASSLPTGSDNSPLHF. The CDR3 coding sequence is TGTGCCAGCAGCCTCCCGACAGGTTCCGATAATTCACCCCTCCACTTT.